The rows below give T cell receptor beta chains drawn from one sample of a study of T-cell reconstitution after alpha-beta-depleted transplantation in children. One entry per CDR3 protein results from TCRdb running MiXCR on the PCR reads. Among around 800,000 distinct CDR3 sequences, about 15% were seen once, and the ten largest hold around 4.5%. The sample in question was PBMCs, mostly from graft donor cells, obtained 360 days after TCRalphabeta/CD19-depleted stem cell transplant. The receptors were sampled from a male patient younger than 18 who had a stem cell transplant for acute lymphoblastic leukemia, so the T cells may come from the graft donor. Each CDR3 is given with its conserved first and last residue. The order of the fields is J gene, clone size, V gene, D gene, CDR3 DNA, CDR3 protein. The D gene is left open where the match is weak. The size field is filled for only some rows; it gives once, few, many or a size class.

>TRBJ1-2|-|TRBV29-1|-
TGCAGCGTAGGCGTCTCGGGATATGGCTACACCTTC
CSVGVSGYGYTF
>TRBJ2-1|few|TRBV5-1|TRBD2
TGCGCCAGCAGCTCTTACCCGGGACTAGCGGGACGGAGCTCCTACAATGAGCAGTTCTTC
CASSSYPGLAGRSSYNEQFF
>TRBJ2-7|many|TRBV29-1|-
TGCAGCGTTACGTCCGACTGGACTTACTACGAGCAGTACTTC
CSVTSDWTYYEQYF
>TRBJ2-3|-|TRBV20-1|-
TGCAGTGCTAGCGTCTTGTGGGGCACAGATACGCAGTATTTT
CSASVLWGTDTQYF
>TRBJ2-7|-|TRBV12-3/TRBV12-4|-
TGTGCCAGCAGTTTATCCAGGACAGCTTCCTACGAGCAGTACTTC
CASSLSRTASYEQYF
>TRBJ2-1|-|TRBV29-1|TRBD1
TGCAGCGTTGCCGGGACAGGCGTCTACAATGAGCAGTTCTTC
CSVAGTGVYNEQFF
>TRBJ2-3|-|TRBV6-1|TRBD2
TGTGCCAGTCACCCTAGCGGGAGTTGGGCAGATACGCAGTATTTT
CASHPSGSWADTQYF
>TRBJ2-1|-|TRBV10-3|TRBD1
TGTGCCATTTCGGGACAGGGGGTACATGAGCAGTTCTTC
CAISGQGVHEQFF
>TRBJ2-7|few|TRBV5-6|-
TGTGCCAGCAGCTTTGACAGGACCGAGCAGTACTTC
CASSFDRTEQYF
>TRBJ2-1|-|TRBV20-1|-
TGCAGTGCTCTCCGGCCCCGGGAACTGCCCCCCAATGAGCAGTTCTTC
CSALRPRELPPNEQFF